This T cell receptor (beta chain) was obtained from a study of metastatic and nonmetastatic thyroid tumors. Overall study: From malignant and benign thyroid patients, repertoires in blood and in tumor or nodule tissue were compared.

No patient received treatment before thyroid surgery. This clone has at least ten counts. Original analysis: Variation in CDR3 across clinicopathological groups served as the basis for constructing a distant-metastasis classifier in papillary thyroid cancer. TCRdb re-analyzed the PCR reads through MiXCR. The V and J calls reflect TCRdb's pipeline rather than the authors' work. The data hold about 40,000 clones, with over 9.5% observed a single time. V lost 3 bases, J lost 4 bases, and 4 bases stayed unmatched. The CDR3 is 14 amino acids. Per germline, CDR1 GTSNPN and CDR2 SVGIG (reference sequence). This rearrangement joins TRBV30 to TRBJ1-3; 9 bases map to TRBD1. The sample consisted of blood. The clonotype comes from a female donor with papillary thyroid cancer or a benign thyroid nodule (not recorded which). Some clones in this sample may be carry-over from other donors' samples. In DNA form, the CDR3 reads TGTGCCTGGAGGGGACAGGGTTCGGGAAACACCATATATTTT. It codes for CAWRGQGSGNTIYF.